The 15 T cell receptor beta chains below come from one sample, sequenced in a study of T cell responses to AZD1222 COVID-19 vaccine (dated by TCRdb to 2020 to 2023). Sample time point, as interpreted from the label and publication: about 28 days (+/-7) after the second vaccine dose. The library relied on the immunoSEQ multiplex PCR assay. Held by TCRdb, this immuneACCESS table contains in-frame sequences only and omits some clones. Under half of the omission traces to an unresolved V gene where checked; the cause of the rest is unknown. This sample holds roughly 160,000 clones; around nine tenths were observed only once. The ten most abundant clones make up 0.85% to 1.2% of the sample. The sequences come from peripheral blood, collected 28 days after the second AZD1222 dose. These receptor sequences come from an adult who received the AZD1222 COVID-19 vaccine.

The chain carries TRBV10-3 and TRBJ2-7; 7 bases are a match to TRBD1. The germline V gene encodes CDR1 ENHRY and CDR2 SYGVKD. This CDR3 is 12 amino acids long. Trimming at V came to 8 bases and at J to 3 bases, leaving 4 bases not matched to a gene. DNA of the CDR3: TGTGCCATCGGGGACAGAATCTACGAGCAGTACTTC. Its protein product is CAIGDRIYEQYF.

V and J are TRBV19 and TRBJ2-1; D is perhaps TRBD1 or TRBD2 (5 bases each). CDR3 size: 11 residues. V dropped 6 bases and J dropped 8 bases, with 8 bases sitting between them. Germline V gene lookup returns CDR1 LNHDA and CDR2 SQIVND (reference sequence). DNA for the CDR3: TGTGCCAGTAGCGGGGCGGATGAGCAGTTCTTC. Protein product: CASSGADEQFF.

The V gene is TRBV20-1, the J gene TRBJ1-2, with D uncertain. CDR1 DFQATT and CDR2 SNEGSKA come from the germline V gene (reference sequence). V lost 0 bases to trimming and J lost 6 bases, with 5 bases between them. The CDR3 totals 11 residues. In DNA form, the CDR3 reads TGCAGTGCTAGAGACGGGAATGGCTACACCTTC. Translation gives CSARDGNGYTF.

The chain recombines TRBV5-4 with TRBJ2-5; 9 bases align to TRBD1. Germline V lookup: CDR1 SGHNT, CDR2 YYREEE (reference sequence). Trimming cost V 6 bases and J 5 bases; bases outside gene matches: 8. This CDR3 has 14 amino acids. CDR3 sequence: CASKGQGGVETQYF. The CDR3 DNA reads TGTGCCAGCAAGGGACAGGGAGGGGTGGAGACCCAGTACTTC.

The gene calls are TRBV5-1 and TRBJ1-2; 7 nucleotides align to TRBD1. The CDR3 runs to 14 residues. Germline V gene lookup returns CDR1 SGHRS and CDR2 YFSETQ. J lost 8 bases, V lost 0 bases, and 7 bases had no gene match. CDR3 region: CASSLEQGLEGYTF. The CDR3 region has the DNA TGCGCCAGCAGCTTGGAACAGGGGTTAGAGGGCTACACCTTC.

The CDR3 here is CASSQKTGKQYF. The CDR3 coding sequence is TGTGCCAGCAGCCAAAAGACAGGGAAGCAGTATTTT. The genes are TRBV14 and TRBJ2-3; TRBD1 matches at 7 bases. J was trimmed by 11 bases and V by 2 bases; bases with no gene match: 4. Germline V gene lookup returns CDR1 SGHDN and CDR2 FVKESK. The CDR3 runs to 12 residues.

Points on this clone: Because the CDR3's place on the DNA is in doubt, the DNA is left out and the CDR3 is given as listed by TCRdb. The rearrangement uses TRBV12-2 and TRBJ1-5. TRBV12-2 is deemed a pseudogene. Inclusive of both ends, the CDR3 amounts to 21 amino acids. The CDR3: CASRLVWAASKVGEGNQPQHF.

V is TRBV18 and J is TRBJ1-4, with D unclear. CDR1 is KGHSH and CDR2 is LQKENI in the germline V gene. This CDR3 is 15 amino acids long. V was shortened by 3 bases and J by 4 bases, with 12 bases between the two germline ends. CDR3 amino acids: CASSPSPPGNEKLFF. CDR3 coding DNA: TGTGCCAGCTCACCCTCGCCTCCTGGTAATGAAAAACTGTTTTTT.

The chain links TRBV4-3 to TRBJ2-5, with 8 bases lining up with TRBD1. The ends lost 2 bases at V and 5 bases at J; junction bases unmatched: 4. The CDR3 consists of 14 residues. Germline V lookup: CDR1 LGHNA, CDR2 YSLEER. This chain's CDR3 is CASSQWTGMETQYF. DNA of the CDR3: TGCGCCAGCAGCCAATGGACAGGGATGGAGACCCAGTACTTC.

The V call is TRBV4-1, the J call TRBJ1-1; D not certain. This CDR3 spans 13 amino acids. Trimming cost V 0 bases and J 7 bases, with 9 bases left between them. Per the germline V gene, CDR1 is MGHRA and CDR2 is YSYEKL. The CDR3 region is CASSQETRSEAFF. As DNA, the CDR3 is TGCGCCAGCAGCCAAGAAACACGGAGTGAAGCTTTCTTT.

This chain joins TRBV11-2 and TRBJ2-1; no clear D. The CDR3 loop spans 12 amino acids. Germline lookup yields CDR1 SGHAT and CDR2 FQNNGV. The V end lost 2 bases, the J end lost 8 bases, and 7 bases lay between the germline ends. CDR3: CASSLTAYEQFF. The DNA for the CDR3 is TGTGCCAGCAGCTTAACAGCGTATGAGCAGTTCTTC.

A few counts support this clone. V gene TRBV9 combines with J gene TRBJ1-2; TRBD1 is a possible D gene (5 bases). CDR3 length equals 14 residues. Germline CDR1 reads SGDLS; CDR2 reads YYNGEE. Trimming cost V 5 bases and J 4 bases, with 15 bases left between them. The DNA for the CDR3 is TGTGCCAGCAGGGGGCAGAAGGCTTTCTATGGCTACACCTTC. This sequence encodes CASRGQKAFYGYTF.

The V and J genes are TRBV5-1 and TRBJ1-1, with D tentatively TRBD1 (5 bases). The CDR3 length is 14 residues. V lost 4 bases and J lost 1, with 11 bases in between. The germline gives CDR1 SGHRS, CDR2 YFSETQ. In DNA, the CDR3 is TGCGCCAGCAGCCGGGGGAGAGCGAACACTGAAGCTTTCTTT. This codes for CASSRGRANTEAFF.

Here the CDR3 reads CASGFGQGTAYEQYF. The CDR3 DNA follows: TGTGCTAGTGGTTTCGGACAGGGGACAGCCTACGAGCAGTACTTC. The rearrangement joins TRBV12-5 to TRBJ2-7; TRBD1 agrees at 9 bases. Germline V gene data show CDR1 as LGHNT and CDR2 as FRNRAP. The CDR3 length is 15 residues. The V gene end was trimmed by 3 bases and the J gene end by 2 bases; junction bases not matched to a gene: 5. Supplemented by reference TRBV12-5 and TRBJ2-7, the full variable domain reads DARVTQTPRHKVTEMGQEVTMRCQPILGHNTVFWYRQTMMQGLELLAYFRNRAPLDDSGMPKDRFSAEMPDATLATLKIQPSEPRDSAVYFCASGFGQGTAYEQYFGPGTRLTVT.

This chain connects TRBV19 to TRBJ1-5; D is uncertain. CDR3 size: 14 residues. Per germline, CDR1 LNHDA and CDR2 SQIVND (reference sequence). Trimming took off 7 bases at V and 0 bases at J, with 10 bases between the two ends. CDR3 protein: CASMGLYSNQPQHF. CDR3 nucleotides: TGTGCCAGTATGGGGTTATATAGCAATCAGCCCCAGCATTTT.